This T cell receptor (beta chain) originates from a study of CD8+ T cells in alopecia areata. Study summary: Treatment comprised oral tofacitinib, 5 to 10 mg twice daily, in treated patients.

Concerning this clone itself: Its antigen is not identified.

Sample treatment: oral pan-JAK inhibitor, 5-10 mg twice daily. Sorted out of PBMCs were CD4+ T cells and CD8+ T cells. The study, taken as a whole, reports: Lesional scalp, especially alopecia totalis/universalis, showed higher clonality than normal scalp. In scalp samples, resident alphabeta T cells of normal skin are also sequenced.

CDR3 length equals 14 residues. J was trimmed by 2 bases and V by 4 bases; bases with no gene match: 4. Per germline, CDR1 KGHSH and CDR2 LQKENI. Extraction of RNA preceded its reverse transcription into cDNA, which served as the sequencing template. Clones were sequenced by immunoSEQ multiplex PCR, and TCRdb holds only the in-frame ones, with some missing. The sample includes about 260,000 clones, 50% to 75% of them seen just once. The chain has TRBV18 and TRBJ1-1, with 7 bases matching TRBD1. This sample comprised CD4+ T cells sorted from blood, obtained around week 54, from a patient treated with tofacitinib. This clonotype was sampled from a human donor with alopecia areata. This chain's CDR3 is CASSLDRTNTEAFF. CDR3 DNA: TGTGCCAGCTCACTGGACAGGACTAACACTGAAGCTTTCTTT.